These 10 T cell receptor beta chains originate from one sample sequenced in a study of T cell changes during pregnancy in multiple sclerosis. Sequenced by immunoSEQ multiplex PCR; TCRdb stores in-frame clones only, minus some. The sample has some 40,000 clones, 70% to 90% seen once. Source: CD4+ T cells from peripheral blood mononuclear cells, taken in the first trimester of pregnancy. Receptors originate from a female donor with multiple sclerosis, enrolled in a pregnancy study.

The chain couples TRBV4-2 to TRBJ2-3, with TRBD2 matching 10 bases. The CDR3 contains 17 residues. The V and J ends lost 0 bases and 3 bases, in that order; junction bases with no gene match: 6. The germline CDR1 and CDR2 sequences are LGHNA and YNFKEQ. The CDR3 region has the DNA TGTGCCAGCAGCCAAGATCAAGGACTAGCGGTAACAGATACGCAGTATTTT. It specifies CASSQDQGLAVTDTQYF.

This sequence joins TRBV28 and TRBJ2-7; weak D call: TRBD1 (6 bases). Germline CDR1 reads MDHEN; CDR2 reads SYDVKM. Trimming removed 1 base at V and 6 bases at J, with 16 bases between. CDR3 size: 15 residues. The CDR3 loop is CASSLFARQAGEQYF. CDR3 nucleotide sequence: TGTGCCAGCAGTTTATTCGCTCGACAGGCGGGCGAGCAGTACTTC.

This clone has just one count. The CDR3 DNA reads as TGTGCCAGCAGCAAACAGGGGGCGGGCGGGGCCAACGTCCTGACTTTC. It codes for CASSKQGAGGANVLTF. The chain recombines TRBV6-6 with TRBJ2-6; 9 nucleotides line up with TRBD1. This CDR3 region has 16 residues. The V gene's germline CDR1 is MNHNY and CDR2 SVGAGI (reference sequence). The junction had 7 bases not matched to a gene; V was cut back by 6 bases and J by 4 bases.

The V and J genes are TRBV15 and TRBJ2-3; 10 bases line up with TRBD1. In germline, CDR1 is LNHNV, CDR2 YYDKDF (reference sequence). The CDR3 runs 15 residues. With V trimmed by 3 bases and J by 5 bases, 5 bases remained unmatched. CDR3 protein: CATSSYGTGEDTQYF. The CDR3 region has the DNA TGTGCCACCAGCAGCTACGGGACAGGGGAAGATACGCAGTATTTT.

This clone showed up just a few times. The chain employs TRBV5-1 and TRBJ2-1; perhaps TRBD1 as D (5 bases). V gave up 3 bases and J gave up 9 bases, with 16 bases separating them. The CDR3 is made up of 14 amino acids. Germline assignment: CDR1 SGHRS and CDR2 YFSETQ. CDR3 bases: TGCGCCAGCAGCTCCGTTACAGGATACGGTGAGCAGTTCTTC. Translated, it gives CASSSVTGYGEQFF.

The CDR3 reads CASSQGVNTEAFF. For the CDR3, the DNA is TGTGCCAGCAGTCAGGGGGTGAACACTGAAGCTTTCTTT. The chain is built from TRBV6-5 and TRBJ1-1; 7 bases align to TRBD1. The CDR3 sequence is 13 residues long. The trim removed 5 bases at V and 0 bases at J, leaving 0 bases unmatched. Germline CDR1 and CDR2: MNHEY and SVGAGI.

The rearrangement uses TRBV9 and TRBJ2-5, with a tentative D call TRBD2 (6 bases). There are 14 residues in the CDR3. V dropped 0 bases and J dropped 7 bases, with 13 bases sitting between them. Per the germline V gene, CDR1 is SGDLS and CDR2 is YYNGEE. This CDR3 is CASSVGFAGGTQYF. The CDR3 region has the DNA TGTGCCAGCAGCGTAGGATTCGCCGGGGGGACCCAGTACTTC. The complete variable domain, with remaining parts taken from reference TRBV9 and TRBJ2-5, reads DSGVTQTPKHLITATGQRVTLRCSPRSGDLSVYWYQQSLDQGLQFLIQYYNGEERAKGNILERFSAQQFPDLHSELNLSSLELGDSALYFCASSVGFAGGTQYFGPGTRLLVL.

The chain employs TRBV2 and TRBJ1-4, with a weak D call TRBD1 (5 bases). The CDR3 runs 14 residues. The germline V and J ends were trimmed by 2 bases and 4 bases, with 8 bases remaining between them. The germline V gene has CDR1 SNHLY and CDR2 FYNNEI. CDR3 DNA sequence: TGTGCCAGCAGTGAAACGGGGGATAATGAAAAACTGTTTTTT. Translating gives CASSETGDNEKLFF.

The chain has TRBV18 and TRBJ2-7; no clear D. The CDR3 totals 14 residues. V shed 1 base and J shed 2 bases, with 9 bases lying between them. Per germline, CDR1 KGHSH and CDR2 LQKENI. As DNA, the CDR3 is TGTGCCAGCTCACCACGGGCCCTGACCTACGAGCAGTACTTC. The encoded protein is CASSPRALTYEQYF.

The V and J genes are TRBV27 and TRBJ2-3, with 9 bases lining up with TRBD1. CDR1 and CDR2 (germline): MNHEY, SMNVEV (reference sequence). V shed 4 bases, J shed 10 bases, and the junction held 15 bases outside the gene matches. The CDR3 spans 16 residues. The CDR3 bases are TGTGCCAGCAGTTCCCCAGGGGGACAGGGCTTTATTCCGCAGTATTTT. This gives the protein CASSSPGGQGFIPQYF.